The 20 T cell receptor beta chains listed next were all sequenced from one sample in a study of monozygotic twins with inflammatory bowel disease (dated by TCRdb to between 2019 and 2020). Library method: 5' RACE. TCRdb records Illumina HiSeq 2500 as the sequencer. The reads underwent TCRdb reprocessing, giving one record for each CDR3 protein sequence and no DNA. The sample's records list some 450,000 distinct CDR3 sequences. The biggest ten clones account for more than 2% of the sample. Sequenced sample: blood. The receptors derive from a human donor with ulcerative colitis or Crohn's disease, or a healthy co-twin of an affected twin (not recorded which).

The chain couples TRBV19 to TRBJ1-2; without DNA, the TCRdb call of TRBD1 cannot be checked. The CDR3 contains 15 residues. Germline loops: CDR1 LNHDA, CDR2 SQIVND (reference sequence). CDR3 in amino acids: CASRTGQGAIGGYTF.

The chain joins TRBV7-3 to TRBJ1-1. The germline V gene encodes CDR1 SGHTA and CDR2 FQGTGA. The length of the CDR3 is 13 residues. The CDR3 sequence: CASSSFRDSEAFF.

This chain joins TRBV7-2 and TRBJ2-2; as DNA is missing, the TRBD1 call by TCRdb cannot be tested. CDR1 is SGHTA and CDR2 is FQGNSA in the germline V gene. The CDR3 totals 17 residues. The CDR3 region is CASSSEGRRANTGELFF.

This chain's CDR3 is CASSLGMHGELFF. The chain recombines TRBV4-3 with TRBJ2-2. The germline V gene has CDR1 LGHNA and CDR2 YSLEER. There are 13 residues in the CDR3.

The chain links TRBV20-1 to TRBJ2-3; the TRBD1 assignment by TCRdb is unverifiable without DNA. The CDR3 contains 16 residues. Germline CDR1 and CDR2: DFQATT and SNEGSKA (reference sequence). Here the CDR3 reads CSADSSPTGRTDTQYF.

The CDR3 reads CASSGQGTSEKLFF. J is TRBJ1-4 and V is TRBV2; TCRdb's D gene call, TRBD1, goes unchecked for lack of DNA. There are 14 residues in the CDR3. Germline V gene lookup returns CDR1 SNHLY and CDR2 FYNNEI.

This sequence joins TRBV15 and TRBJ2-2; TCRdb's D call of TRBD1 is untestable without DNA. The germline gives CDR1 LNHNV, CDR2 YYDKDF (reference sequence). The CDR3 is 15 amino acids. Here the CDR3 reads CATSTRTGYTGELFF.

The V gene is TRBV5-1, the J gene TRBJ2-7. The CDR3 has 15 amino acids. Per the germline V gene, CDR1 is SGHRS and CDR2 is YFSETQ. The CDR3 sequence is CASSLDFGDYYEQYF.

The V gene is TRBV12-3 or TRBV12-4, the J gene TRBJ1-5; there is no DNA to check the TCRdb D call of TRBD1. CDR3 length equals 13 residues. The CDR3 loop reads CASNPLGNQPQHF.

V usage is TRBV10-3 and J usage is TRBJ1-2; checking the TCRdb D call of TRBD1 is not possible without DNA. The CDR3 covers 14 residues. Looked up from germline, CDR1 is ENHRY and CDR2 is SYGVKD. The CDR3 sequence: CATDRGRDGYGYTF.

V gene TRBV5-1 combines with J gene TRBJ1-3. This CDR3 has 16 residues. CDR1 is SGHRS and CDR2 is YFSETQ in the germline V gene. The CDR3 protein is CASSLFWADSGNTIYF.

CDR3 loop: CASSLRVVAGGRYNEQFF. The gene calls are TRBV7-3 and TRBJ2-1; the TCRdb D gene call, TRBD2, has no DNA to confirm it. Germline lookup yields CDR1 SGHTA and CDR2 FQGTGA. The CDR3 sequence is 18 residues long.

CDR3 amino acids: CASSLLEANQPQHF. The chain joins TRBV7-2 to TRBJ1-5. CDR3 length: 14 amino acids. The germline gives CDR1 SGHTA, CDR2 FQGNSA.

The gene calls are TRBV7-2 and TRBJ2-7; TCRdb names TRBD2, which stays unverified in the absence of DNA. CDR1 and CDR2 from the germline V gene are SGHTA and FQGNSA. The CDR3 runs 15 residues. CDR3 in amino acids: CASSLERTSSYEQYF. The full variable domain, in which reference TRBV7-2 and TRBJ2-7 provide the parts outside the CDR3, is GAGVSQSPSNKVTEKGKDVELRCDPISGHTALYWYRQSLGQGLEFLIYFQGNSAPDKSGLPSDRFSAERTGGSVSTLTIQRTQQEDSAVYLCASSLERTSSYEQYFGPGTRLTVT.

This chain joins TRBV3-1 and TRBJ1-6; TCRdb's D call, TRBD1, is unchecked because there is no DNA. Germline V gives CDR1 LGHDT, CDR2 YNNKEL (reference sequence). This CDR3 has 15 amino acids. CDR3: CASSQVGGKNSPLHF.

This chain connects TRBV7-2 to TRBJ1-1; TCRdb calls TRBD1, which cannot be checked without DNA. CDR3 length: 14 residues. In germline, CDR1 is SGHTA, CDR2 FQGNSA. CDR3 region: CASSWLTGTTEAFF.

V gene TRBV23-1 combines with J gene TRBJ2-3; TCRdb gives TRBD1 as the D gene, but with no DNA this cannot be confirmed. TRBV23-1 is an ORF; its function is uncertain. The CDR3 covers 15 residues. The CDR3 here is CASSQSFCRADTQYF.

This sequence joins TRBV4-3 and TRBJ2-1; TCRdb gives TRBD1 as the D gene, but with no DNA this cannot be confirmed. The V gene's germline CDR1 is LGHNA and CDR2 YSLEER. The CDR3 runs 13 residues. CDR3: CASSQTGMNEQFF.

The CDR3 protein is CSVVDTGGGNEQFF. This chain joins TRBV29-1 and TRBJ2-1; without DNA, the TCRdb call of TRBD1 cannot be checked. From germline, CDR1 is SQVTM and CDR2 ANQGSEA. The CDR3 sequence is 14 residues long.

The chain carries TRBV6-1 and TRBJ1-6; TCRdb gives TRBD1 as the D gene, but with no DNA this cannot be confirmed. This CDR3 has 14 residues. Germline V CDR1 and CDR2: MNHNS, SASEGT. CDR3 protein: CASRGPPGNSPLHF.